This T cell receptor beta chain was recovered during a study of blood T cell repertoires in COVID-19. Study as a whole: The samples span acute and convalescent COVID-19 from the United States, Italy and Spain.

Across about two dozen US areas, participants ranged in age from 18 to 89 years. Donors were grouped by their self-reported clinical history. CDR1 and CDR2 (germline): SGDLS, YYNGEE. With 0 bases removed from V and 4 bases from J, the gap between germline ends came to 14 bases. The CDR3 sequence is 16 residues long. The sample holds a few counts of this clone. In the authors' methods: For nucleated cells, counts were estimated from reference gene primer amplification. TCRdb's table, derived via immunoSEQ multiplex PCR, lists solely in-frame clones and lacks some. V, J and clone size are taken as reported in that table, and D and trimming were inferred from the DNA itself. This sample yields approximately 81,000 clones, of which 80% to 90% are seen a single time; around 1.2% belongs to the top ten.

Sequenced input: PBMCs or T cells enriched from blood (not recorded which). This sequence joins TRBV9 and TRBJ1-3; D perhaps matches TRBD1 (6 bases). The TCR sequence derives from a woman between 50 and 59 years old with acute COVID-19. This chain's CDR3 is CASSVGTGSLGNTIYF. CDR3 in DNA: TGTGCCAGCAGCGTAGGAACAGGGTCGTTGGGAAACACCATATATTTT.